A single count supports the clone carrying this T cell receptor beta chain. The record originates from a study of preoperative IRX-2 immunotherapy in early breast cancer. Treatment specified: preoperative locoregional IRX-2 cytokine immunotherapy. TCRdb keeps only in-frame clones here, not all; method: immunoSEQ multiplex PCR. The top ten clones hold roughly 8.6% of a sample with roughly 23,000 clones, more than 80% of them seen once. The sequenced sample was tumor tissue, obtained after IRX-2 immunotherapy. The clonotype was recovered from a human donor with breast cancer.

CDR3 sequence (DNA): TGCGCCAGCAGTGAGTCCGGGATATCGGGAAGCGATACGCAGTATTTT. Translated, it gives CASSESGISGSDTQYF. The rearrangement links TRBV10-1 to TRBJ2-3, with a weak D call TRBD2 (5 bases). The CDR3 is 16 residues long. Between the trimmed V and J ends, which lost 0 bases and 6 bases, there was a span of 16 bases. Per germline, CDR1 WNHNN and CDR2 SYGVQD (reference sequence).